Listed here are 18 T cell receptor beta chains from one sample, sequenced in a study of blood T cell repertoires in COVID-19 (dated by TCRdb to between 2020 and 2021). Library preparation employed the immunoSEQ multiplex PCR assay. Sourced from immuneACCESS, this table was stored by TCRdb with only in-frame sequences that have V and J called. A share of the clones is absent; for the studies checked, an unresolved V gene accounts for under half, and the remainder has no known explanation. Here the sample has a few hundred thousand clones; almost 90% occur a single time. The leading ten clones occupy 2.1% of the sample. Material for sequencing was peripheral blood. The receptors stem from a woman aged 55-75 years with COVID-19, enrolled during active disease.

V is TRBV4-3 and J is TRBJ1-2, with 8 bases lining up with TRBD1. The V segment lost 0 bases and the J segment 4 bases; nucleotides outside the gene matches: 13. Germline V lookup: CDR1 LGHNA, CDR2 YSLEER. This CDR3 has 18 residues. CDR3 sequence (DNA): TGCGCCAGCAGCCAAGATGTCCGGGCCGGCAGGGGGCCCTATGGCTACACCTTC. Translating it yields CASSQDVRAGRGPYGYTF.

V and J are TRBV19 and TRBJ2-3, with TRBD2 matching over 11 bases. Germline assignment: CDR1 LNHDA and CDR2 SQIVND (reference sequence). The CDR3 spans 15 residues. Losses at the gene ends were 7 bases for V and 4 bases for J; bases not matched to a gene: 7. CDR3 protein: CASNILAGGPDTQYF. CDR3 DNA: TGTGCCAGTAATATCCTAGCGGGGGGCCCAGATACGCAGTATTTT.

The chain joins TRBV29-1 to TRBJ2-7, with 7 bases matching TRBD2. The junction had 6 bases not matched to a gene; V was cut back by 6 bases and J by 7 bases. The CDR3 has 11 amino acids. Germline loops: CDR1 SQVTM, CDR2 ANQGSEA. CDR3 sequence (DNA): TGCAGCGTGGGGGGGATGGGGGAGCAGTACTTC. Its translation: CSVGGMGEQYF.

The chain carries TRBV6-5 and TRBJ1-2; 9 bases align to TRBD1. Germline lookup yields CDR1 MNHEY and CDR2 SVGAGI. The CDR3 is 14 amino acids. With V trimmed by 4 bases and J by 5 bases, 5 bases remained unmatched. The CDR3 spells CASSSQGAFYGYTF. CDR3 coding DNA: TGTGCCAGCAGTTCACAGGGGGCTTTTTATGGCTACACCTTC.

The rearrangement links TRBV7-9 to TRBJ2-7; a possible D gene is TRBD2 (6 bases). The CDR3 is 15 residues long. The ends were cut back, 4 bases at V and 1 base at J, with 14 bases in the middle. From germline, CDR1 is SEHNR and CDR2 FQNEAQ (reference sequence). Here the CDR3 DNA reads TGTGCCAGCAGCTCTCCCCCGGGACTTTCCTACGAGCAGTACTTC. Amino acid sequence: CASSSPPGLSYEQYF.

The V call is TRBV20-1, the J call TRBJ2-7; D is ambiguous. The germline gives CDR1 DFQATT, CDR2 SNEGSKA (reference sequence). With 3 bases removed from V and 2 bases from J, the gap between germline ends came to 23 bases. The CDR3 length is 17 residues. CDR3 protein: CSASSTKATQPTYEQYF. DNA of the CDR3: TGCAGTGCTAGTTCCACCAAGGCGACACAGCCTACCTACGAGCAGTACTTC.

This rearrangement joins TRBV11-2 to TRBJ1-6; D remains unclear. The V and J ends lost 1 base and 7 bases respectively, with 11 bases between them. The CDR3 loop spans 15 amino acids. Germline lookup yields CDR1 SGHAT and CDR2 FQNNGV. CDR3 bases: TGTGCCAGCAGCTTAGGGATAGGAGGGAATTCACCCCTCCACTTT. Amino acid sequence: CASSLGIGGNSPLHF. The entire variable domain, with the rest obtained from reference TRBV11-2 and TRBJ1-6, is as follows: EAGVAQSPRYKIIEKRQSVAFWCNPISGHATLYWYQQILGQGPKLLIQFQNNGVVDDSQLPKDRFSAERLKGVDSTLKIQPAKLEDSAVYLCASSLGIGGNSPLHFGNGTRLTVT.

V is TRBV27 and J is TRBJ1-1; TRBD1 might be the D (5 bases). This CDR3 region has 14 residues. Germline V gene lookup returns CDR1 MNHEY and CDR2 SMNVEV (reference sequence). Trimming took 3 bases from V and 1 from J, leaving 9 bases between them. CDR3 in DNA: TGTGCCAGCAGTTTTGTGGGGCGGAACACTGAAGCTTTCTTT. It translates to CASSFVGRNTEAFF.

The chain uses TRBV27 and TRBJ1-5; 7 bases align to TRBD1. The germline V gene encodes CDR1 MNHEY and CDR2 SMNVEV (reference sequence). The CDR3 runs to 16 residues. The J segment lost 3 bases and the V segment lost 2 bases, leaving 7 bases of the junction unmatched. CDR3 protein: CASSLATGPPNQPQHF. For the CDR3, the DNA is TGTGCCAGCAGTTTAGCGACAGGGCCCCCCAATCAGCCCCAGCATTTT.

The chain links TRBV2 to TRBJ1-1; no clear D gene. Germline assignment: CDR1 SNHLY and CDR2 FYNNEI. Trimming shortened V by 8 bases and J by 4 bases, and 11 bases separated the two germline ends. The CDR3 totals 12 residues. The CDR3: CASGTYSTEAFF. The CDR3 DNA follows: TGTGCCAGCGGTACTTACAGCACTGAAGCTTTCTTT.

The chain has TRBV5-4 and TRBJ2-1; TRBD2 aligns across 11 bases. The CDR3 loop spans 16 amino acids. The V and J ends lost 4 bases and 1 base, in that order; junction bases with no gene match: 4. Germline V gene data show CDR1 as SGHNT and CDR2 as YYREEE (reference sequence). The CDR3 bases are TGTGCCAGCAGCGTAGCGGGGGGGCCATCCTACAATGAGCAGTTCTTC. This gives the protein CASSVAGGPSYNEQFF.

For the CDR3, the DNA is TGTGCCAGCAGTTCATGGACAGGGGGGCAAGAGACCCAGTACTTC. It encodes CASSSWTGGQETQYF. The J gene is TRBJ2-5, the V gene TRBV27, with 10 bases identical to TRBD1. The length of the CDR3 is 15 residues. The trim removed 4 bases at V and 2 bases at J, leaving 4 bases unmatched. Germline CDR1 reads MNHEY; CDR2 reads SMNVEV (reference sequence).

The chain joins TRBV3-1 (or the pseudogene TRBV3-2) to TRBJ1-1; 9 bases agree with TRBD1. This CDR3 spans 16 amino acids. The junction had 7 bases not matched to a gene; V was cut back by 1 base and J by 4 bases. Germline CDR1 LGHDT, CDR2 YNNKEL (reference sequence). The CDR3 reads CASSQVMTGGSTEAFF. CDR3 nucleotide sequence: TGTGCCAGCAGCCAAGTGATGACAGGGGGTAGCACTGAAGCTTTCTTT.

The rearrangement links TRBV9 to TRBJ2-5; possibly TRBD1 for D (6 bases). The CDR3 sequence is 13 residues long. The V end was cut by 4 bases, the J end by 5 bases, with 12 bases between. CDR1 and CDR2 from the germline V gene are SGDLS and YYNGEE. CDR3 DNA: TGTGCCAGCAGCCCCCAAAGGGGGGAGACCCAGTACTTC. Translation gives CASSPQRGETQYF.

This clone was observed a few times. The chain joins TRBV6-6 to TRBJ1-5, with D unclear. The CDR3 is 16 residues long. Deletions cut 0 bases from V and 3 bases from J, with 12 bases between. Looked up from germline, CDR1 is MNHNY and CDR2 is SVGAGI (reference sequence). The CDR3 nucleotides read TGTGCCAGCAGTTACTCGGCCCGGCGGGCCAATCAGCCCCAGCATTTT. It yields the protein CASSYSARRANQPQHF.

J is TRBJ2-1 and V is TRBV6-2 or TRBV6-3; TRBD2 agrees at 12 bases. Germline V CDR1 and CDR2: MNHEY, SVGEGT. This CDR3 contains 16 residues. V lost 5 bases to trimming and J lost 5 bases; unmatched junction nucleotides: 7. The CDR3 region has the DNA TGTGCCAGCAGTGCTAGCGGGGGGGCCGCCCACAATGAGCAGTTCTTC. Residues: CASSASGGAAHNEQFF.

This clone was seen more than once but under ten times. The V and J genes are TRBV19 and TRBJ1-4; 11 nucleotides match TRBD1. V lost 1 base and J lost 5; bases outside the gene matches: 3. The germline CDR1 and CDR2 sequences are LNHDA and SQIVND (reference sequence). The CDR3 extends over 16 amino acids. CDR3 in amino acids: CASSIVRTGGNEKLFF. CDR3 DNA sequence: TGTGCCAGTAGTATAGTGAGGACAGGGGGCAATGAAAAACTGTTTTTT.

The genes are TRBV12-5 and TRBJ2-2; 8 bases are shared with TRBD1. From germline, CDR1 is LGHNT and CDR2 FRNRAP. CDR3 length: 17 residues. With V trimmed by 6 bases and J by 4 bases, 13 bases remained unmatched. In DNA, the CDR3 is TGTGCTAGTGGCCCTCCTTCAGGGGGCGCGAGCACCGGGGAGCTGTTTTTT. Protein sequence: CASGPPSGGASTGELFF.